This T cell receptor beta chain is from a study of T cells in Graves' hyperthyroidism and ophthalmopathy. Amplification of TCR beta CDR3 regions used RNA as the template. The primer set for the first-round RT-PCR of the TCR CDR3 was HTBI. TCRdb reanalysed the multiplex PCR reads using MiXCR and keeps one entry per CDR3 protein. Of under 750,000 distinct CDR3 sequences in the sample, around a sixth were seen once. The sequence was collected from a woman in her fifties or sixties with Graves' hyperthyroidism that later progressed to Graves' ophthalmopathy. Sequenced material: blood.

The CDR3 is CASSPLGSGGAGNNEQFF. The DNA of the CDR3 is TGTGCCAGCTCACCTTTAGGAAGTGGGGGGGCCGGCAACAATGAGCAGTTCTTC. The chain combines TRBV18 with TRBJ2-1; tentative D call: TRBD2 (7 bases). Germline values: CDR1 KGHSH, CDR2 LQKENI. The ends were cut back, 3 bases at V and 5 bases at J, with 23 bases in the middle. The CDR3 sequence is 18 residues long. Full variable domain (remainder filled in from reference TRBV18 and TRBJ2-1): NAGVMQNPRHLVRRRGQEARLRCSPMKGHSHVYWYRQLPEEGLKFMVYLQKENIIDESGMPKERFSAEFPKEGPSILRIQQVVRGDSAAYFCASSPLGSGGAGNNEQFFGPGTRLTVL.